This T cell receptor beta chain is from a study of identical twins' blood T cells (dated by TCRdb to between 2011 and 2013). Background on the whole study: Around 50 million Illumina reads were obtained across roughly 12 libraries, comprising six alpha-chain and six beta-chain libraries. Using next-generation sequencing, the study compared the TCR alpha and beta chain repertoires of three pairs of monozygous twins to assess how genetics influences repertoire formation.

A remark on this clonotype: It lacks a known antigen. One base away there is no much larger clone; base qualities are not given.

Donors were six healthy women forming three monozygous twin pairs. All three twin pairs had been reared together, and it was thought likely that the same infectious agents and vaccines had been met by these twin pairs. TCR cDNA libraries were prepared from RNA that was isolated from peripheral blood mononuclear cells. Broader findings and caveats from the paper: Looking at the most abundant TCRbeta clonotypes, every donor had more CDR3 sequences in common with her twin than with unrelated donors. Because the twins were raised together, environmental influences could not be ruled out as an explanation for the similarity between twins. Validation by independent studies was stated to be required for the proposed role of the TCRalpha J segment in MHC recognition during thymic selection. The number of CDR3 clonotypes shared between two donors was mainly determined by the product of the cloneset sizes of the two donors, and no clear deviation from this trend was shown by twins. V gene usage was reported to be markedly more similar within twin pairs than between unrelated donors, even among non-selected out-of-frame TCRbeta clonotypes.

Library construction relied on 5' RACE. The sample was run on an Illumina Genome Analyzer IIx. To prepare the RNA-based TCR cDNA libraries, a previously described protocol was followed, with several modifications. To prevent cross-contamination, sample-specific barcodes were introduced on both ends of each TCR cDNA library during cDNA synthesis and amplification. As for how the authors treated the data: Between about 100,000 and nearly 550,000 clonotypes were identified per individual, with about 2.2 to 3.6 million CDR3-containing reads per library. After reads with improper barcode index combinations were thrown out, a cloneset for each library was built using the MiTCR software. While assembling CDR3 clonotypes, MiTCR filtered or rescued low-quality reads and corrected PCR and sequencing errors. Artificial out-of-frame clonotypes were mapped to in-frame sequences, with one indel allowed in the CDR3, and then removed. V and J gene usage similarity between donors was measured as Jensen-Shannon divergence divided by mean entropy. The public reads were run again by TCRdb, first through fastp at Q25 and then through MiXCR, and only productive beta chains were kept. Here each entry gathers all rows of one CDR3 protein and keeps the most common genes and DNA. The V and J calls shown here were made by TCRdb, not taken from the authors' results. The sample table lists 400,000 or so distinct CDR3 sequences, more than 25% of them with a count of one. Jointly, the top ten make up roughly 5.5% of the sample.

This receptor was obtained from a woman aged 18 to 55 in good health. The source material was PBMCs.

This receptor carries the CDR3 CASSLGLGYTEAFF. The nucleotide sequence reads TGTGCCAGCAGCTTAGGTTTGGGGTACACTGAAGCTTTCTTT. The chain uses TRBV7-9 and TRBJ1-1; the D gene remains uncertain. CDR3 length: 14 amino acids, cysteine to phenylalanine. The retained sequence is limited to the CDR3, 42 bases, with the frame set at the first base. From a lookup of the germline V gene (reference sequence), CDR1 and CDR2 are SEHNR and FQNEAQ. V is cut by 1 base and J by 3 bases, and the space between the germline ends is 9 bases.